This passage covers 28 T cell receptor beta chains from one sample sequenced in a study of T cell repertoires in cytomegalovirus infection. From the reads, TCRdb called clonotypes with MiXCR, one entry per CDR3 protein. The sample shows around 710,000 distinct CDR3 sequences, about 29% of them seen only once. Which antigens these TCRs recognize remains unknown. This specimen consisted of cultured CD8+ T cells from PBMCs, obtained from culture after CMV antigen stimulation. Every receptor here comes from a human donor in good health (CMV status not recorded). Some clones in this sample may be carry-over from other donors' samples.

This clonotype was seen a few times. The genes are TRBV7-8 and TRBJ2-1; 10 bases align to TRBD2. The CDR3 sequence is 18 residues long. The germline V gene has CDR1 SGHVS and CDR2 FQNEAQ. J was trimmed by 0 bases and V by 1 base; bases with no gene match: 6. This CDR3 reads CASSLGLAGSSSYNEQFF. CDR3 DNA: TGTGCCAGCAGCTTAGGACTAGCGGGTTCGAGCTCCTACAATGAGCAGTTCTTC.

The CDR3 sequence is CASSPRGGRQETQYF. The CDR3 nucleotides are TGTGCCAGCAGCCCGCGGGGGGGCCGACAAGAGACCCAGTACTTC. The chain couples TRBV11-3 to TRBJ2-5; 9 nucleotides match TRBD2. The CDR3 is made up of 15 amino acids. J was trimmed by 2 bases and V by 5 bases; bases with no gene match: 6. Germline values: CDR1 SGHNT, CDR2 YENEEA.

The rearrangement links TRBV5-1 to TRBJ2-1; D gene ambiguous. V lost 0 bases to trimming and J lost 5 bases, with 9 bases between them. This CDR3 comprises 14 residues. The germline CDR1 and CDR2 sequences are SGHRS and YFSETQ. The DNA for the CDR3 is TGCGCCAGCAGCTTGGCCGTCGGTGACAATGAGCAGTTCTTC. Translation gives CASSLAVGDNEQFF.

This clonotype is a singleton in its sample. This rearrangement joins TRBV10-3 to TRBJ2-1; 8 bases fit TRBD2. There are 15 residues in the CDR3. Germline lookup yields CDR1 ENHRY and CDR2 SYGVKD. J gave up 6 bases and V 0 bases, and 4 bases lay outside the gene matches. The DNA for the CDR3 is TGTGCCATCAGTGAGTCAGGACTAGCAGGCAATGAGCAGTTCTTC. Encoded protein: CAISESGLAGNEQFF.

There are many counts of this clonotype. This chain links TRBV7-8 with TRBJ2-5, with D tentatively TRBD2 (6 bases). The length of the CDR3 is 18 residues. V lost 6 bases and J lost 3, with 26 bases in between. Germline lookup yields CDR1 SGHVS and CDR2 FQNEAQ. DNA of the CDR3: TGTGCCAGCAGACGCCGCCCCAAGGTCGGGGGTGCAAAAGAGACCCAGTACTTC. Translated, it gives CASRRRPKVGGAKETQYF.

This clonotype was picked up a small number of times. This chain joins TRBV27 and TRBJ1-3; D ambiguous. Germline-derived CDR1 and CDR2 are MNHEY and SMNVEV (reference sequence). The CDR3 loop spans 14 amino acids. V lost 6 bases to trimming and J lost 1 base, with 10 bases between them. In DNA, the CDR3 is TGTGCCAGCAGCTCTGTCGGGTCTGGAAACACCATATATTTT. Its protein product is CASSSVGSGNTIYF.

This clonotype showed up just a few times. The J gene is TRBJ2-6, the V gene TRBV6-5; 8 nucleotides match TRBD1. The CDR3 runs 18 residues. J lost 0 bases, V lost 1 base, and 5 bases had no gene match. Germline CDR1 reads MNHEY; CDR2 reads SVGAGI. The CDR3 loop reads CASSYWAGGYSGANVLTF. The CDR3 coding sequence is TGTGCCAGCAGTTACTGGGCAGGGGGCTACTCTGGGGCCAACGTCCTGACTTTC.

This sequence joins TRBV7-6 and TRBJ1-5; no definite D call. The CDR3 covers 15 residues. The germline V gene encodes CDR1 SGHVS and CDR2 FNYEAQ. The V end lost 1 base, the J end lost 5 bases, and 12 bases lay between the germline ends. CDR3 sequence (DNA): TGTGCCAGCAGCTTAGATGAGGGTGGGGATCAGCCCCAGCATTTT. As protein: CASSLDEGGDQPQHF.

CDR3: CASSPRLAGSALNTDTQYF. CDR3 bases: TGTGCCAGCAGTCCTCGACTAGCGGGGTCAGCCTTGAACACAGATACGCAGTATTTT. This chain uses TRBV12-3 or TRBV12-4 with TRBJ2-3, with 11 bases aligning to TRBD2. This CDR3 comprises 19 residues. V lost 5 bases and J lost 2; bases outside the gene matches: 15.

The rearrangement uses TRBV7-6 and TRBJ2-7; maybe TRBD2 (5 bases). The V end lost 2 bases, the J end lost 0 bases, and 14 bases lay between the germline ends. CDR1 SGHVS and CDR2 FNYEAQ come from the germline V gene. The length of the CDR3 is 16 residues. The CDR3 DNA is TGTGCCAGCAGCTTAAATAATGGAGCGGTCTCCTACGAGCAGTACTTC. Protein sequence: CASSLNNGAVSYEQYF.

The CDR3 nucleotides are TGTGCCAGCAGACAAGGACAGGGGATGGCGGAGACCCAGTACTTC. Protein: CASRQGQGMAETQYF. The V call is TRBV27, the J call TRBJ2-5; the match to TRBD1 covers 9 bases. V gave up 6 bases and J gave up 5 bases; unmatched junction bases: 10. The CDR3 has 15 amino acids. Germline V gene lookup returns CDR1 MNHEY and CDR2 SMNVEV (reference sequence).

J is TRBJ2-1 and V is TRBV27; the match to TRBD2 covers 9 bases. V gave up 10 bases and J gave up 3 bases; unmatched junction bases: 13. The CDR3 loop spans 16 amino acids. CDR1 and CDR2 (germline): MNHEY, SMNVEV (reference sequence). The CDR3 DNA reads as TGTGCCACCTCCGGGAGCGGGGGGACCCTCTACAATGAGCAGTTCTTC. Translation gives CATSGSGGTLYNEQFF.

This clonotype was observed many times. DNA of the CDR3: TGTGCCAGCAGTGGGGACAGTAGCGTCTATGGCTACACCTTC. Protein product: CASSGDSSVYGYTF. This chain joins TRBV12-3 or TRBV12-4 and TRBJ1-2; 7 bases match TRBD1. The length of the CDR3 is 14 residues. V lost 5 bases and J lost 4; bases outside the gene matches: 7.

CDR3 DNA: TGTGCCAGCAGCCTGTCTGGACAGGGGCCGAACACTGAAGCTTTCTTT. Translating it yields CASSLSGQGPNTEAFF. This chain joins TRBV27 and TRBJ1-1, with 9 bases matching TRBD1. Germline V CDR1 and CDR2: MNHEY, SMNVEV (reference sequence). The V gene end was trimmed by 6 bases and the J gene end by 1 base; junction bases not matched to a gene: 9. The CDR3 is 16 amino acids.

This chain connects TRBV7-3 to TRBJ2-7; D unclear. Trimming shortened V by 5 bases and J by 6 bases, and 8 bases separated the two germline ends. This CDR3 comprises 11 residues. Germline assignment: CDR1 SGHTA and CDR2 FQGTGA. This chain's CDR3 is CASSGAGEQYF. CDR3 in DNA: TGTGCCAGCAGCGGAGCAGGCGAGCAGTACTTC.

The chain links TRBV19 to TRBJ2-2; D gene unclear. CDR1 and CDR2 (germline): LNHDA, SQIVND (reference sequence). V was trimmed by 0 bases and J by 4 bases, leaving 6 bases between them. The CDR3 is 14 residues long. This chain's CDR3 is CASSIDAFTGELFF. The DNA for the CDR3 is TGTGCCAGTAGTATAGATGCTTTCACCGGGGAGCTGTTTTTT.

J is TRBJ1-2 and V is TRBV27; TRBD1 agrees at 11 bases. Trimming removed 2 bases from V and 14 bases from J; junction bases left unmatched: 7. This CDR3 is 13 amino acids long. Germline V gene sequence: CDR1 MNHEY, CDR2 SMNVEV (reference sequence). The DNA of the CDR3 is TGTGCCAGCAGTTTAGGACAGGGGGCAATGGAGACCTTC. Translated, it gives CASSLGQGAMETF.

This chain joins TRBV4-1 and TRBJ1-1; a possible D gene is TRBD1 (6 bases). V lost 1 base to trimming and J lost 5 bases, with 11 bases between them. The CDR3 extends over 14 amino acids. Germline assignment: CDR1 MGHRA and CDR2 YSYEKL. The CDR3 nucleotides read TGCGCCAGCAGCCAAGTGGGGGCAACGACTGAAGCTTTCTTT. Its protein is CASSQVGATTEAFF.

J is TRBJ1-1 and V is TRBV6-1; maybe TRBD1 (6 bases). Germline CDR1 is MNHNS and CDR2 is SASEGT. V lost 3 bases and J 0 bases, leaving 14 bases between the germline ends. CDR3 length: 16 residues. The CDR3 protein is CASSEPYRDMNTEAFF. In DNA form, the CDR3 reads TGTGCCAGCAGTGAGCCCTACAGGGACATGAACACTGAAGCTTTCTTT.

This clonotype was found a few times. This chain links TRBV7-9 with TRBJ1-2; 11 bases agree with TRBD1. Per the germline V gene, CDR1 is SEHNR and CDR2 is FQNEAQ (reference sequence). V dropped 4 bases and J dropped 7; count of bases not matched to a gene: 2. This CDR3 spans 13 amino acids. The CDR3 DNA follows: TGTGCCAGCAGCTGGGACAGGGGGTTTGGCTACACCTTC. It yields the protein CASSWDRGFGYTF.

This clonotype occurred a few times. The V and J genes are TRBV7-7 and TRBJ2-3, with D tentatively TRBD1 (6 bases). CDR1 and CDR2 from the germline V gene are SSHAT and FNYEAQ (reference sequence). This CDR3 comprises 15 residues. The CDR3 protein is CASSYGTSSTDTQYF. The CDR3 nucleotides are TGTGCTAGCTCTTACGGGACATCTAGCACAGATACGCAGTATTTT.

The CDR3 sequence is CASRVNPRDSGHNEQFF. The DNA of the CDR3 is TGTGCCAGCAGAGTAAACCCCCGGGACTCGGGCCACAATGAGCAGTTCTTC. The chain combines TRBV6-2 or TRBV6-3 with TRBJ2-1, with D perhaps TRBD2 (6 bases). Per the germline V gene, CDR1 is MNHEY and CDR2 is SVGEGT. Trimming removed 6 bases from V and 5 bases from J, with 23 bases in between. The CDR3 is 17 amino acids.

The chain has TRBV5-5 and TRBJ1-1, with no clear D. The V end was cut by 5 bases, the J end by 1 base, with 9 bases between. The CDR3 extends over 13 amino acids. Germline V lookup: CDR1 SGHKS, CDR2 YYEKEE (reference sequence). CDR3 in amino acids: CASSPFRNTEAFF. CDR3 bases: TGTGCCAGCAGTCCCTTCAGGAACACTGAAGCTTTCTTT. Variable domain in full (rest from reference TRBV5-5 and TRBJ1-1): DAGVTQSPTHLIKTRGQQVTLRCSPISGHKSVSWYQQVLGQGPQFIFQYYEKEERGRGNFPDRFSARQFPNYSSELNVNALLLGDSALYLCASSPFRNTEAFFGQGTRLTVV.

Concerning this clonotype: The limits of the CDR3 on the DNA are not certain, so only TCRdb's listed CDR3 is given. This chain connects TRBV7-2 to TRBJ2-7; the table's D call TRBD2 went unverified against the DNA. CDR1 and CDR2 from the germline V gene are SGHTA and FQGNSA. With termini counted, the CDR3 has 23 amino acids. The CDR3 loop reads CVEAVYLCASSLAEAQADYEQYV.

The CDR3, as DNA: TGTGCCAGCGGATGGGGATCCCAAAACTATGGCTACACCTTC. This codes for CASGWGSQNYGYTF. J is TRBJ1-2 and V is TRBV27; D ambiguous. This CDR3 is built from 14 residues. Germline assignment: CDR1 MNHEY and CDR2 SMNVEV (reference sequence). The V end was cut by 8 bases, the J end by 2 bases, with 15 bases between.

CDR3 sequence (DNA): TGTGCCAGTAGTACGAGCGGGGGGCACTCCGAGCAGTACTTC. This translates into CASSTSGGHSEQYF. The chain joins TRBV19 to TRBJ2-7; 9 nucleotides match TRBD2. Germline CDR1 and CDR2: LNHDA and SQIVND (reference sequence). The CDR3 covers 14 residues. J was trimmed by 6 bases and V by 4 bases; bases with no gene match: 7.

In its sample, this clonotype was seen a few times. The chain joins TRBV27 to TRBJ2-3; 8 bases line up with TRBD1. The CDR3 extends over 16 amino acids. Germline assignment: CDR1 MNHEY and CDR2 SMNVEV (reference sequence). V trimming: 4 bases; J trimming: 6 bases; junction bases outside the gene matches: 12. CDR3 in amino acids: CASSSPGTGLSDTQYF. As DNA, the CDR3 is TGTGCCAGCAGTTCCCCCGGGACAGGCTTATCGGATACGCAGTATTTT.

This clonotype has only a few counts. J is TRBJ1-1 and V is TRBV4-1, with a tentative D call TRBD1 (5 bases). This CDR3 is 17 amino acids long. CDR1 MGHRA and CDR2 YSYEKL come from the germline V gene. The germline V and J ends were trimmed by 0 bases and 5 bases, with 19 bases remaining between them. CDR3 sequence: CASSQDWDGISDTEAFF. The CDR3 coding sequence is TGCGCCAGCAGCCAAGATTGGGACGGAATATCGGATACTGAAGCTTTCTTT.